The clone carrying this T cell receptor beta chain came up once. What it recognizes is unknown. CDR1 and CDR2 (germline): SQVTM, ANQGSEA. V dropped 7 bases and J dropped 1 base, with 13 bases sitting between them. This CDR3 region has 13 residues. The sample belongs to a study of T cells after yellow fever vaccination. Overall study: Preparation of the low-cell-number fractions used SMART-Seq v4 Ultra Low Input.

General study results and limits: There was a small share of clonotypes that showed up in both the CD4 and CD8 compartments. Abundant bulk-population clonotypes could contaminate the FACS-sorted repertoires. In post-booster samples, most primary-vaccination clones reappeared (approximately 97% CD4, 70% to 90% CD8).

One entry per CDR3 protein, called by TCRdb with MiXCR from the 5' RACE reads. The table has roughly 190,000 distinct CDR3 sequences, 9.5% to 11% seen once. Sample: CD8+ T cells sorted from PBMCs, taken 15 days after the yellow fever booster vaccination. The source is a young man who received the YFV17D yellow fever vaccine. The chain joins TRBV29-1 to TRBJ1-1; TRBD1 is a possible D gene (5 bases). CDR3 DNA: TGCAGCGACTGGGGTAGGGGGAACACTGAAGCTTTCTTT. This gives the protein CSDWGRGNTEAFF.